This T cell receptor (beta chain) was sequenced in a study of immune evolution from preneoplasia to lung adenocarcinoma (dated by TCRdb to the early 2020s). For the study in its entirety: No AAH lesions showed HLA loss of heterozygosity, compared with over 6% of AIS, roughly 15% of MIA and around a third of ADC lesions. The study used immune gene expression, TCR sequencing and multiplex immunofluorescence to profile the immune contexture of lung adenocarcinoma precursors and invasive adenocarcinoma. Resected precursor lesions (AAH, AIS, MIA) and invasive adenocarcinomas were compared against paired morphologically normal lung tissue. Sample size was determined by specimen availability and not by a prior power calculation. The immune data were combined with whole exome sequencing and methylation data from the same cohort of nodules. The overall cohort was made up of around 50 patients with pulmonary nodules who had surgical resection. TCR sequencing data were obtained from under 60 patients. According to the study, around 99 samples were used for TCR sequencing. Class I HLA alleles were inferred from exome data with POLYSOLVER, and allele-specific HLA loss was detected with LOHHLA.

Resection was performed on patients in Japan or China between 2014 and 2017. Two lung cancer pathologists independently reviewed H&E slides to confirm the histologic diagnosis of every case. To enrich premalignant or tumor cells for nucleic acid extraction, macro-dissection was performed after pathologic assessment. The AllPrep DNA/RNA FFPE Kit was used to isolate DNA from FFPE tissue. Broader findings and caveats from the paper: Because all patients were from Japan and China, applicability to Western populations was uncertain. Normal lung had the highest top T cell clone frequencies, which appeared to decline progressively from AAH through AIS, MIA and invasive adenocarcinoma. Clonality was highest in normal lung, while later-stage lesions appeared to show lower clonality but higher T cell density and diversity. T cell clonality was highest in KRAS-mutant nodules compared with EGFR-mutant or double wild-type lesions. The findings reflected association rather than direct causation, and larger cohorts with long-term follow-up and longitudinal biopsies were considered necessary.

Using the immunoSEQ hsTCRbeta Kit, TCR beta CDR3 regions were sequenced from DNA. In the original analysis: TCR sequencing data were analysed with the ImmunoSEQ Analyzer. T cell clonality was defined as 1 minus Pielou's evenness, calculated on productive rearrangements. T cell diversity was measured with the inverse Simpson index on productive templates. T cell density was defined as TCR beta template counts normalized to usable DNA, with usable DNA estimated by amplifying and sequencing housekeeping genes. Two-sided Kruskal-Wallis tests were used to compare TCR metrics between histologic stages. Held by TCRdb, this immuneACCESS table contains in-frame sequences only and omits some clones. Under half of the omission traces to an unresolved V gene where checked; the cause of the rest is unknown. V, J and clone size are those of that table, while D and trimming were read from the DNA. The sample table lists 1,700 or so clones, 75% to 80% of them with a count of one. Roughly 15% of the sample belongs to the ten largest clones.

With regard to this clone: Its antigen is unknown. No quality values exist for individual bases; no much larger clone is one base distant.

For CDR1 and CDR2, the germline V gene lists SGHDT and YYEEEE. Counted from cysteine to phenylalanine, this CDR3 has 14 amino acids. Only CDR3 DNA is held: 42 bases, read in frame from base 1. The sequenced material came from FFPE atypical adenomatous hyperplasia tissue from the lung. In light of the paper, this sample's cell subset or site label describes: atypical adenomatous hyperplasia (AAH), lung preneoplasia. This clonotype originated in a person between 70 and 80 years old with lung adenocarcinoma. The sequence joins TRBV5-6 to TRBJ2-5; too little of a D gene remains to name it. The end of the DNA fits TRBJ2-7 better, so the J call may be wrong. CDR3 region: CASSLLNRHYEQYF. The sequenced DNA: TGTGCCAGCAGCTTGTTAAACAGACACTACGAGCAGTACTTC.